These 7 T cell receptor beta chains share one sample of origin, sequenced in a study of neurological immune-mediated disorders. Via MiXCR, TCRdb re-called the 5' RACE reads, giving one row per CDR3 protein. The sample lists 20,000 or so distinct CDR3 sequences, around 2.5% seen once, with 5.5% in the top ten. Material for sequencing was PBMCs. The receptor source for this set is a woman between 18 and 29 years old with multiple sclerosis.

This clonotype was seen at least ten times. The chain is built from TRBV20-1 and TRBJ2-1, with 8 nucleotides matching TRBD1. Germline V lookup: CDR1 DFQATT, CDR2 SNEGSKA (reference sequence). CDR3 length equals 15 residues. V gave up 5 bases and J gave up 0 bases; unmatched junction bases: 6. Written as DNA, the CDR3 is TGCAGTGCTTCGTTCCAGGGGGCCTCCTACAATGAGCAGTTCTTC. It yields the protein CSASFQGASYNEQFF.

This clonotype was recorded many times. The chain carries TRBV11-2 and TRBJ1-2, with a possible D match to TRBD1 (6 bases). Germline V gene sequence: CDR1 SGHAT, CDR2 FQNNGV. This CDR3 is 13 amino acids long. Trimming removed 5 bases at V and 0 bases at J, with 7 bases between. The CDR3 protein is CASSPGANYGYTF. The DNA for the CDR3 is TGTGCCAGCAGCCCAGGGGCTAACTATGGCTACACCTTC.

This clonotype was seen repeatedly, ten times or more. The chain carries TRBV27 and TRBJ2-2; 7 bases are shared with TRBD2. This CDR3 spans 14 amino acids. The germline gives CDR1 MNHEY, CDR2 SMNVEV (reference sequence). V shed 5 bases, J shed 4 bases, and the junction held 4 bases outside the gene matches. This CDR3 reads CASSPTGGTGELFF. In DNA form, the CDR3 reads TGTGCCAGCAGTCCCACGGGGGGCACCGGGGAGCTGTTTTTT.

This clonotype was counted ten times or more. The genes are TRBV7-2 and TRBJ2-3; D gene unclear. The CDR3 is 12 residues long. Germline loops: CDR1 SGHTA, CDR2 FQGNSA. The ends were cut back, 6 bases at V and 2 bases at J, with 6 bases in the middle. CDR3 in DNA: TGTGCCAGCAGTTTCGACACAGATACGCAGTATTTT. This translates into CASSFDTDTQYF.

This clonotype was recorded at least ten times. This chain uses TRBV5-1 with TRBJ2-1; TRBD2 might be the D (5 bases). V lost 2 bases, J lost 4 bases, and 13 bases lay in between. Germline V CDR1 and CDR2: SGHRS, YFSETQ. This CDR3 is built from 15 residues. The CDR3 is CASSFFSDSYNEQFF. The CDR3 DNA sequence: TGCGCCAGCAGCTTCTTTAGCGACTCATACAATGAGCAGTTCTTC.

This clonotype was counted at least ten times. The rearrangement links TRBV6-5 to TRBJ2-7, with 7 bases lining up with TRBD1. Germline-derived CDR1 and CDR2 are MNHEY and SVGAGI. CDR3 length: 15 amino acids. The junction had 8 bases not matched to a gene; V was cut back by 5 bases and J by 1 base. The CDR3 protein is CASSPTGQRSYEQYF. The DNA for the CDR3 is TGTGCCAGCAGTCCGACGGGACAGAGATCCTACGAGCAGTACTTC.

This clonotype came up many times. The CDR3 DNA sequence: TGTGCCAGCAGCTTAGAGGGTTTTCCCACAGATACGCAGTATTTT. Translation: CASSLEGFPTDTQYF. The rearrangement links TRBV7-6 to TRBJ2-3; D unresolved. The CDR3 loop spans 15 amino acids. CDR1 and CDR2 (germline): SGHVS, FNYEAQ. Trimming removed 1 base from V and 2 bases from J, with 10 bases in between.